These T cell receptor beta chains were read from a single sample in a study of T cell repertoires in cytomegalovirus infection. Each CDR3 protein gets one entry after TCRdb re-called the reads with MiXCR. The table has about 280,000 distinct CDR3 sequences, 22% seen once. These TCRs' antigens remain unknown. The sequences come from cultured PBMCs, collected from culture after CMV antigen stimulation. These receptors were collected from a human donor in good health (CMV status not recorded). Some clones in this sample may be carry-over from other donors' samples. CDR3s include the opening cysteine and the closing phenylalanine or tryptophan. The D gene is left open where the match is weak. A row's size may be missing; if present it is once, few, many or a size class.

abundance: many; v_gene: TRBV4-1; d_gene: TRBD1; j_gene: TRBJ1-6; CDR3nt: TGCGCCAGCAGCCAAGATGGGACAGGGGGCAAATCACCCCTCCACTTT; CDR3aa: CASSQDGTGGKSPLHF
abundance: few; v_gene: TRBV28; d_gene: .; j_gene: TRBJ1-4; CDR3nt: TGTGCCAGCCGGGGCCCGAGGGGCCAAAAACTGTTTTTT; CDR3aa: CASRGPRGQKLFF
abundance: .; v_gene: TRBV4-1; d_gene: TRBD1; j_gene: TRBJ2-3; CDR3nt: TGCGCCAGCAGCCAAGGCGGCTCTACAGGGGCAGATACGCAGTATTTT; CDR3aa: CASSQGGSTGADTQYF
abundance: many; v_gene: TRBV12-3/TRBV12-4; d_gene: .; j_gene: TRBJ2-7; CDR3nt: TGTGCCAGTATGGTTCGGGGGGCCATTATCCACGAGCAGTACTTC; CDR3aa: CASMVRGAIIHEQYF
abundance: .; v_gene: TRBV15; d_gene: TRBD1; j_gene: TRBJ1-2; CDR3nt: TGTGCCACCAGCAGAGACGGGACAGGGGCTAACTATGGCTACACCTTC; CDR3aa: CATSRDGTGANYGYTF
abundance: .; v_gene: TRBV5-6; d_gene: TRBD1; j_gene: TRBJ1-2; CDR3nt: TGTGCCAGCAGCTTGCCGGGTCCGGGACAGAATAACTATGGCTACACCTTC; CDR3aa: CASSLPGPGQNNYGYTF
abundance: many; v_gene: TRBV7-6; d_gene: .; j_gene: TRBJ2-3; CDR3nt: TGTGCCAGCAGCCCTCCTACAGGAGGATTCCGCACAGATACGCAGTATTTT; CDR3aa: CASSPPTGGFRTDTQYF
abundance: few; v_gene: TRBV20-1; d_gene: .; j_gene: TRBJ1-5; CDR3nt: TGCAGTGCTAGAGATTTACATAGCAATCAGCCCCAGCATTTT; CDR3aa: CSARDLHSNQPQHF
abundance: .; v_gene: TRBV10-2; d_gene: .; j_gene: TRBJ1-5; CDR3nt: TGCGCCAGCAGTGTTAATCAGGGGCAGGGAGTTCAGCCCCAGCATTTT; CDR3aa: CASSVNQGQGVQPQHF
abundance: .; v_gene: TRBV6-6; d_gene: .; j_gene: TRBJ2-2; CDR3nt: TGTGCCAGCACTCCCTCGAGCTTCGGGGAGCTGTTTTTT; CDR3aa: CASTPSSFGELFF
abundance: .; v_gene: TRBV6-2/TRBV6-3; d_gene: .; j_gene: TRBJ2-3; CDR3nt: TGTGCCAGCAGTCAACTAGCTTATACGCAGTATTTT; CDR3aa: CASSQLAYTQYF
abundance: many; v_gene: TRBV7-9; d_gene: TRBD2; j_gene: TRBJ2-1; CDR3nt: TGTGCCAGCAGCTTAGCCCGACTAGCGCATCTAGGTTCCTACAATGAGCAGTTCTTC; CDR3aa: CASSLARLAHLGSYNEQFF
abundance: many; v_gene: TRBV7-2; d_gene: TRBD2; j_gene: TRBJ2-3; CDR3nt: TGTGCCAGCAGCTTATCGGCGGGAGAGGCAGATACGCAGTATTTT; CDR3aa: CASSLSAGEADTQYF
abundance: .; v_gene: TRBV19; d_gene: TRBD1; j_gene: TRBJ1-5; CDR3nt: TGTGCCAGTAGTAACAGGGGAAATCAGCCCCAGCATTTT; CDR3aa: CASSNRGNQPQHF
abundance: many; v_gene: TRBV27; d_gene: .; j_gene: TRBJ2-2; CDR3nt: TGTGCCAGCAGTTTTTACGCGGATGGCACCGGGGAGCTGTTTTTT; CDR3aa: CASSFYADGTGELFF
abundance: .; v_gene: TRBV7-2; d_gene: .; j_gene: TRBJ1-2; CDR3nt: TGTGCCAGCAGCTTAGGAGGGGGAATTTATGGCTACACCTTC; CDR3aa: CASSLGGGIYGYTF
abundance: few; v_gene: TRBV7-9; d_gene: TRBD1; j_gene: TRBJ2-7; CDR3nt: TGTGCCAGCAGCCCCGTCCCGGGACAGGGGACCCTTTCCTACGAGCAGTACTTC; CDR3aa: CASSPVPGQGTLSYEQYF
abundance: few; v_gene: TRBV7-9; d_gene: .; j_gene: TRBJ2-1; CDR3nt: TGTGCCAGCAGCCCCAGCCCTGAGCAGTTCTTC; CDR3aa: CASSPSPEQFF
abundance: few; v_gene: TRBV7-9; d_gene: .; j_gene: TRBJ1-2; CDR3nt: TGTGCCAGCAGCCCGCGTAACTCCCGGGAAGGCTACACCTTC; CDR3aa: CASSPRNSREGYTF
abundance: many; v_gene: TRBV27; d_gene: .; j_gene: TRBJ2-3; CDR3nt: TGTGCCAGCAGTTTAGTGAGGGGAGATACGCAGTATTTT; CDR3aa: CASSLVRGDTQYF
abundance: few; v_gene: TRBV5-1; d_gene: .; j_gene: TRBJ2-1; CDR3nt: TGCGCCAGCAGCTTTCAGGAATCCGGCTCCTACAATGAGCAGTTCTTC; CDR3aa: CASSFQESGSYNEQFF
abundance: few; v_gene: TRBV20-1; d_gene: TRBD1; j_gene: TRBJ2-7; CDR3nt: TGCAGTGCTAGAGACTTGGACAGGGGATCCTACGAGCAGTACTTC; CDR3aa: CSARDLDRGSYEQYF
abundance: .; v_gene: TRBV27; d_gene: .; j_gene: TRBJ2-2; CDR3nt: TGTGCCAGTGCACGGGGGGCGATGAACACCGGGGAGCTGTTTTTT; CDR3aa: CASARGAMNTGELFF
abundance: many; v_gene: TRBV27; d_gene: .; j_gene: TRBJ2-1; CDR3nt: TGTGCCAGCAGTTTAAGACCTTGGAGGGTGGGAGGAAGGAGCTCCTACAATGAGCAGTTCTTC; CDR3aa: CASSLRPWRVGGRSSYNEQFF
abundance: many; v_gene: TRBV7-2; d_gene: TRBD2; j_gene: TRBJ2-4; CDR3nt: TGTGCCAGCAGCCCTCCCGGACTAGCGGTAAACATTCAGTACTTC; CDR3aa: CASSPPGLAVNIQYF
abundance: .; v_gene: TRBV27; d_gene: .; j_gene: TRBJ2-6; CDR3nt: TGTGCCAGCAGGACGGGTGGGGCCAACGTCCTGACTTTC; CDR3aa: CASRTGGANVLTF
abundance: many; v_gene: TRBV7-2; d_gene: .; j_gene: TRBJ2-1; CDR3nt: TGTGCCAGCAGCTTAGCCCTGACTCCTAATGAGCAGTTCTTC; CDR3aa: CASSLALTPNEQFF
abundance: many; v_gene: TRBV7-6; d_gene: .; j_gene: TRBJ2-2; CDR3nt: TGTGCCAGCGGACAGCTTTATAACACCGGGGAGCTGTTTTTT; CDR3aa: CASGQLYNTGELFF
abundance: many; v_gene: TRBV6-2/TRBV6-3; d_gene: TRBD2; j_gene: TRBJ2-3; CDR3nt: TGTGCCAGCAGTCAACTAGCGGCCTCCACAGATACGCAGTATTTT; CDR3aa: CASSQLAASTDTQYF
abundance: .; v_gene: TRBV11-3; d_gene: .; j_gene: TRBJ2-3; CDR3nt: TGTGCCAGCAGCTTAGGATTGGGCGGACGGACGGCAGATACGCAGTATTTT; CDR3aa: CASSLGLGGRTADTQYF
abundance: .; v_gene: TRBV5-4; d_gene: TRBD2; j_gene: TRBJ2-3; CDR3nt: TGTGCCAGCAGCCCACGGCGGGAGGGCCCCGATACGCAGTATTTT; CDR3aa: CASSPRREGPDTQYF
abundance: .; v_gene: TRBV27; d_gene: .; j_gene: TRBJ2-7; CDR3nt: TGTGCCAGCAGGACCCTAACAGGGCTCGAGCAGTACTTC; CDR3aa: CASRTLTGLEQYF
abundance: .; v_gene: TRBV7-2; d_gene: TRBD2; j_gene: TRBJ2-3; CDR3nt: TGTGCCAGCAGCCACGGGACTAGCGGGATAGGTCCCACAGATACGCAGTATTTT; CDR3aa: CASSHGTSGIGPTDTQYF
abundance: .; v_gene: TRBV20-1; d_gene: TRBD2; j_gene: TRBJ2-3; CDR3nt: TGCAGTGCTACAGCGGGAGCCACAGATACGCAGTATTTT; CDR3aa: CSATAGATDTQYF
abundance: .; v_gene: TRBV6-1; d_gene: .; j_gene: TRBJ2-1; CDR3nt: TGTGCCAGCAGCCATCCGGGACTAGGGGGCGATGAGCAGTTCTTC; CDR3aa: CASSHPGLGGDEQFF